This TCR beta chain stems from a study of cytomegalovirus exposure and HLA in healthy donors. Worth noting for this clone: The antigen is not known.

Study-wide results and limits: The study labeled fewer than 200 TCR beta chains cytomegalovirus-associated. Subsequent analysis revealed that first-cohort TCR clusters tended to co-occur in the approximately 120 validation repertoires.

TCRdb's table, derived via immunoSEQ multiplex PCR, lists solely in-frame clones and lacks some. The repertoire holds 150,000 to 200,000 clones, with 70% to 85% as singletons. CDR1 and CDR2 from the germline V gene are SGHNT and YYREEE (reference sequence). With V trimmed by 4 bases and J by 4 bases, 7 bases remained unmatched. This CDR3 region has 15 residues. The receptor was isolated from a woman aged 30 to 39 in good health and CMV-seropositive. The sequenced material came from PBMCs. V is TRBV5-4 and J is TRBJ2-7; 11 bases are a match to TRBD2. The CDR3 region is CASSGSSGRQYEQYF. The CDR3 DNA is TGTGCCAGCAGCGGATCTAGCGGGAGGCAATACGAGCAGTACTTC.